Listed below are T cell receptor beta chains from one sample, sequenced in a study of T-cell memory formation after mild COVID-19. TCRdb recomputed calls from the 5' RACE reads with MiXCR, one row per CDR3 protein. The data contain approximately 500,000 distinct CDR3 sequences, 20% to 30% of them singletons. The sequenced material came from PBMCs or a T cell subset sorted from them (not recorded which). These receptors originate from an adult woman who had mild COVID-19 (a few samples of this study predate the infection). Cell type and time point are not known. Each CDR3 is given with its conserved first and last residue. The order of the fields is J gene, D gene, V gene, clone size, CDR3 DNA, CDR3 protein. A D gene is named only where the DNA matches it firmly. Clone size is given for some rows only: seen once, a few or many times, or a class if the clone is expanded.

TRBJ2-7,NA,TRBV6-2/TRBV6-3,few,TGTGCCAGCAGTTACTTAAGACTGTCCTACGAGCAGTACTTC,CASSYLRLSYEQYF
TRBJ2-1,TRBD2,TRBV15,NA,TGTGCCACCAGCAGAGGAGGAACGGGAGGGCATGAGCAGTTCTTC,CATSRGGTGGHEQFF
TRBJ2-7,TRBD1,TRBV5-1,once,TGCGCCAGCAGCCGAGGACAGGACTCCTACGAGCAGTACTTC,CASSRGQDSYEQYF
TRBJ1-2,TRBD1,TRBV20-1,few,TGCAGTGCTGAGGGCGGGGACAGGGTGCACGGCTACACCTTC,CSAEGGDRVHGYTF
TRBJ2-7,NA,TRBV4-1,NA,TGCGCCAGCAGCCCAGCGCGAGGGTCCTACGAGCAGTACTTC,CASSPARGSYEQYF
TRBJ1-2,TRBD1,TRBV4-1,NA,TGCGCCAGCAGCCAAGATCAGAGCCCAGGGGGTGACTATGGCTACACCTTC,CASSQDQSPGGDYGYTF
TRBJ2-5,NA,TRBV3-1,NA,TGTGCCAGCATCTCGAATGGGGCGGCACAAGAGACCCAGTACTTC,CASISNGAAQETQYF
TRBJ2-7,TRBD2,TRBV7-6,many,TGTGCCAGCAGCTTAGTGGCTAGCGGGGGGGAACGGTACGAGCAGTACTTC,CASSLVASGGERYEQYF
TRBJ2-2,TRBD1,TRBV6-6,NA,TGTGCCAGCAGTTACTCATCAGGGGGCCCCACCGGGGAGCTGTTTTTT,CASSYSSGGPTGELFF
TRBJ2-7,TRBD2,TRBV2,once,TGTGCCGGTTCGAGGGAGGGCCCATACGAGCAGTACTTC,CAGSREGPYEQYF
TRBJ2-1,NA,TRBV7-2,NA,TGTGCCAGCAGCTTACAGCCGGGGGACAGCTACAATGAGCAGTTCTTC,CASSLQPGDSYNEQFF
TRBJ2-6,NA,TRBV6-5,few,TGTGCCAGCAGTTACGCGAGCTCTGGGGCCAACGTCCTGACTTTC,CASSYASSGANVLTF
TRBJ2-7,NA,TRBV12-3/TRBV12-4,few,TGTGCCAGCACCACCCCCCGGCTCTATCCCTACGAGCAGTACTTC,CASTTPRLYPYEQYF
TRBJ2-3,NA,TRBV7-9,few,TGTGCCAGCCAGAAGGGAGGTGCTCCAGATACGCAGTATTTT,CASQKGGAPDTQYF
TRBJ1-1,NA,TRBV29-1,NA,TGCAGCTCAGTAATGGTGGGAGAAGCTTTCTTT,CSSVMVGEAFF
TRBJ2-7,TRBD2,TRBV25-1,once,TGTGCCAGCAGTGATCCCCTTGGGGGGGTCTACGAGCAGTACTTC,CASSDPLGGVYEQYF
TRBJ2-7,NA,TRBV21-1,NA,TGTGCCAGCAGCAAAGAAAGATTTGAGTGGGAAGGGGCCTACGAGCAGTACTTC,CASSKERFEWEGAYEQYF
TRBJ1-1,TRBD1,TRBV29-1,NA,TGCAGCGTCCACAGGGGCGGCACTGAAGCTTTCTTT,CSVHRGGTEAFF
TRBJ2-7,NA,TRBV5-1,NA,TGCGCCAGCAGATTAGGGCAGTTCTACGAGCAGTACTTC,CASRLGQFYEQYF
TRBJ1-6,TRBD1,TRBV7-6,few,TGTGCCAGCAGCGTAGGCGGACAGGCAACTAATTCACCCCTCCACTTT,CASSVGGQATNSPLHF
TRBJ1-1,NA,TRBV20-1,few,TGCAGTGCGCACCAGGGTTGGGCTACTGAAGCTTTCTTT,CSAHQGWATEAFF
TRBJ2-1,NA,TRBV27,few,TGTGCCAGCAGTTACCGGGGGCTTGGCAATGAGCAGTTCTTC,CASSYRGLGNEQFF
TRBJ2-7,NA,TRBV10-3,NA,TGTGCCATCAGTGCGGGGTGGCACGAGCAGTACTTC,CAISAGWHEQYF
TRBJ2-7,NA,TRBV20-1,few,TGCAGTGCTAGATACCTCAGGGGCGACGAGCAGTACTTC,CSARYLRGDEQYF
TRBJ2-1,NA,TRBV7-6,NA,TGTGCCAGCAGCTTTTACAGAGACAATGAGCAGTTCTTC,CASSFYRDNEQFF
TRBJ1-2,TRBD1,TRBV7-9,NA,TGTGCCAGCAGCTTAGGACAGGGAGCCCTAAACTATGGCTACACCTTC,CASSLGQGALNYGYTF
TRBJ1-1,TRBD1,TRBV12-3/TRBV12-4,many,TGTGCCAGCAGCCAGGGGGGGGCTTTGAACACTGAAGCTTTCTTT,CASSQGGALNTEAFF
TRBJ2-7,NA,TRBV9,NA,TGTGCCAGCAGCGTAGCCAGTTCGTATCTCCTCGGCGAGCAGTACTTC,CASSVASSYLLGEQYF
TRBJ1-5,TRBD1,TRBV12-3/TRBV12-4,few,TGTGCCAGCAGTCCCGGACAGGGGGCAGGTCAGCCCCAGCATTTT,CASSPGQGAGQPQHF
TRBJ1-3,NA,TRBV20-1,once,TGCAGTGCTGGCAGGGGAGGCTCTGGAAACACCATATATTTT,CSAGRGGSGNTIYF
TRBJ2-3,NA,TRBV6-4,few,TGTGCCAGCAGTGACTCCTCATCGGGAGACACAGATACGCAGTATTTT,CASSDSSSGDTDTQYF
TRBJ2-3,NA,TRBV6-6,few,TGTGCCAGCAGTTACGCCCTCCCCACAGCAAGCCTAAAGAGGACGCAGTATTTT,CASSYALPTASLKRTQYF
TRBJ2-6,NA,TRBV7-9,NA,TGTGCCAGCAGCTTTCACCCTACCTCTGGGACCAACGTCCTGACTTTC,CASSFHPTSGTNVLTF
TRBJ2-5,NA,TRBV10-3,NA,TGTGCCATCAGTGCCGTGGGCCCCGGAGAGACCCAGTACTTC,CAISAVGPGETQYF
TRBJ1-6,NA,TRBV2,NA,TGTGCCAGCAGCGAAGGGCCTCGGGCCGGCTCCTATAATTCACCCCTCCACTTT,CASSEGPRAGSYNSPLHF
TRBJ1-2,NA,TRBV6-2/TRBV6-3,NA,TGTGCCAGCAGTACGGGACACCGAATCTATGGCTACACCTTC,CASSTGHRIYGYTF
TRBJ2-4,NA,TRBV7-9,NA,TGTGCCAGCAGCGCCGCAGCAGCCAAAAACATTCAGTACTTC,CASSAAAAKNIQYF
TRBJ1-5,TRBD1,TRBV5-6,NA,TGTGCCAGCAGATCGGCCGGACAGGGATGGGGTCAGCCCCAGCATTTT,CASRSAGQGWGQPQHF
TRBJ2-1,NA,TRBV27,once,TGTGCCAGCAGTTTACTAAATCGGTACAATGAGCAGTTCTTC,CASSLLNRYNEQFF
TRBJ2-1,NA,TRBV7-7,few,TGTGCCAGCAGCCCGACCCCTGGGGATGAGCAGTTCTTC,CASSPTPGDEQFF
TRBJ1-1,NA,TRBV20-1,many,TGCAGTGCTAGAGACCCCCGTTATGAGACTGAAGCTTTCTTT,CSARDPRYETEAFF